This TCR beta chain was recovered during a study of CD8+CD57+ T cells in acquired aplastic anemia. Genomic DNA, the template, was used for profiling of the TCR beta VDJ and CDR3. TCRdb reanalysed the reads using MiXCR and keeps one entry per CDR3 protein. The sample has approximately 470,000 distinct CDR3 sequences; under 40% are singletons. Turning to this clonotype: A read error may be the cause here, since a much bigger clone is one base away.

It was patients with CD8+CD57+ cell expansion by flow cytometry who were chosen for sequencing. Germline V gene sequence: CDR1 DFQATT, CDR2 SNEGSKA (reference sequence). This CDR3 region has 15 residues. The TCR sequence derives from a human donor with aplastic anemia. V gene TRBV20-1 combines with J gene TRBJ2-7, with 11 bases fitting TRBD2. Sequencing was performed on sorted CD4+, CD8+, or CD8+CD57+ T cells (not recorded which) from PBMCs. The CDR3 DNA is TGCGGTGCTACCATAGCGGGAGGGTCGCCCTACGAGCAGTACTTC. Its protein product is CGATIAGGSPYEQYF.